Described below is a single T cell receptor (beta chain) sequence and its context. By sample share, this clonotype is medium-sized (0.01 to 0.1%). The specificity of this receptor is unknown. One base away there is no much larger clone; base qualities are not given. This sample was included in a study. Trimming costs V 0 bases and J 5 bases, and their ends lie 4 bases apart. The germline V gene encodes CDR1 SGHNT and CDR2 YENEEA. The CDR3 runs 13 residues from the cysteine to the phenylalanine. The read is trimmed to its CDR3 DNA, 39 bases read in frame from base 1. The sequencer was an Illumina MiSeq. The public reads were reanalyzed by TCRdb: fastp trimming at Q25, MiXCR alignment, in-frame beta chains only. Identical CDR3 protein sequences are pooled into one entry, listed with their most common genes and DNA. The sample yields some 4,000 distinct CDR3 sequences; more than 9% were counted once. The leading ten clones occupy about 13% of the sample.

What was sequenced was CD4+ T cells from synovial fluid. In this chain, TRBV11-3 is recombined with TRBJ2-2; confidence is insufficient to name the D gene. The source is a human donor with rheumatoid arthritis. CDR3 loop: CASSLDFTGELFF. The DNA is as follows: TGTGCCAGCAGCTTAGATTTTACCGGGGAGCTGTTTTTT.